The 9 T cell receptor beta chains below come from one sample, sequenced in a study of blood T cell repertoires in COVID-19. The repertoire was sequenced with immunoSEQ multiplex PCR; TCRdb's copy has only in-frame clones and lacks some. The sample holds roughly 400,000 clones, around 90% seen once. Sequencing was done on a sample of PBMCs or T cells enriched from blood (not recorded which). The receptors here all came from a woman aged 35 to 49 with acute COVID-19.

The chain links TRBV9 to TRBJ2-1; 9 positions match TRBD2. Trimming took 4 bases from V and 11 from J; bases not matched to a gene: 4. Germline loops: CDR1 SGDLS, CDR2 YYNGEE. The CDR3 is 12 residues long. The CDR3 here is CASSRAGGQQFF. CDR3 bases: TGTGCCAGCAGCCGCGCGGGGGGGCAGCAGTTCTTC.

The CDR3 here is CASSGTNNSGNTIYF. The CDR3 coding sequence is TGTGCCAGCAGTGGGACAAACAACTCTGGAAACACCATATATTTT. The V gene is TRBV2, the J gene TRBJ1-3, with D possibly TRBD1 on 5 matching bases. The ends were cut back, 4 bases at V and 0 bases at J, with 10 bases in the middle. Per germline, CDR1 SNHLY and CDR2 FYNNEI. The CDR3 is 15 amino acids. Looking up the rest from reference TRBV2 and TRBJ1-3 gives the full variable domain: EPEVTQTPSHQVTQMGQEVILRCVPISNHLYFYWYRQILGQKVEFLVSFYNNEISEKSEIFDDQFSVERPDGSNFTLKIRSTKLEDSAMYFCASSGTNNSGNTIYFGEGSWLTVV.

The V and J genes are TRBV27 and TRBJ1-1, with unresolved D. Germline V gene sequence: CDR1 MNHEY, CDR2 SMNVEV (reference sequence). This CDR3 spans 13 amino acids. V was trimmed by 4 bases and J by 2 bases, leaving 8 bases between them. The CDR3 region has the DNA TGTGCCAGCAGTTCCAACAGTAACACTGAAGCTTTCTTT. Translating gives CASSSNSNTEAFF.

The CDR3 nucleotides read TGTGCCAGCGGGACAGGGGGCTTCTCCGGGGCCAACGTCCTGACTTTC. Its protein product is CASGTGGFSGANVLTF. The chain has TRBV13 and TRBJ2-6, with 12 bases fitting TRBD1. The germline gives CDR1 PRHDT, CDR2 FYEKMQ (reference sequence). CDR3 length equals 16 residues. V lost 8 bases and J lost 4; bases outside the gene matches: 6. The full variable domain, its missing parts supplied by reference TRBV13 and TRBJ2-6, is AAGVIQSPRHLIKEKRETATLKCYPIPRHDTVYWYQQGPGQDPQFLISFYEKMQSDKGSIPDRFSAQQFSDYHSELNMSSLELGDSALYFCASGTGGFSGANVLTFGAGSRLTVL.

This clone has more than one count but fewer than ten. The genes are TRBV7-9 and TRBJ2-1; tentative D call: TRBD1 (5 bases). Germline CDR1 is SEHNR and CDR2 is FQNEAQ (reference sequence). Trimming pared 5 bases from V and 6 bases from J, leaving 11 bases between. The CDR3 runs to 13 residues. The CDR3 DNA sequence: TGTGCCAGCAGCCACGACAGTCGCAATGAGCAGTTCTTC. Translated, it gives CASSHDSRNEQFF.

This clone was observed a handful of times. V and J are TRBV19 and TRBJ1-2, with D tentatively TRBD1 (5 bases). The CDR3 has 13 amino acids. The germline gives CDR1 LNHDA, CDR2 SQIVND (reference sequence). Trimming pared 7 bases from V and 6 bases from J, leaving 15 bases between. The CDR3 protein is CASTPTVADGYTF. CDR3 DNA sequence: TGTGCCAGTACCCCGACAGTCGCGGATGGCTACACCTTC.

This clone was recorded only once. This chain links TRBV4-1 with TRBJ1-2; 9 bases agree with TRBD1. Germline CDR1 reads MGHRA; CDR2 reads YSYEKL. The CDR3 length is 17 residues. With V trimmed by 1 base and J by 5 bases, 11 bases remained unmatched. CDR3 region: CASSQALRDRDRYGYTF. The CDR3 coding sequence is TGCGCCAGCAGCCAAGCTCTACGGGACAGGGATAGGTATGGCTACACCTTC.

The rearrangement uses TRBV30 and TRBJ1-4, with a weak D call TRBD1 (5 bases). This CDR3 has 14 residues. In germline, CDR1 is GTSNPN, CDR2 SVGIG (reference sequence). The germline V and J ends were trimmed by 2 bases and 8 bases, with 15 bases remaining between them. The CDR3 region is CAWSNGGIGEKLFF. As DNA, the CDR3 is TGTGCCTGGAGTAACGGGGGGATCGGCGAAAAACTGTTTTTT.

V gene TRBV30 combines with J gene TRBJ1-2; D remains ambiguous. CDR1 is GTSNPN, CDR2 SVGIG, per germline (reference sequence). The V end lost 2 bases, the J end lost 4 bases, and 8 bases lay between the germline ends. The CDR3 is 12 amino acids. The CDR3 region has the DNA TGTGCCTGGAGTTCCGGTCGCTATGGCTACACCTTC. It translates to CAWSSGRYGYTF.